These T cell receptor beta chains were read from a single sample in a study of T cells in Graves' hyperthyroidism and ophthalmopathy. TCRdb used MiXCR to reprocess the multiplex PCR reads, holding one entry per CDR3 protein. The sample yields more than 450,000 distinct CDR3 sequences, around 15% seen once. The sample was blood. These receptors were obtained from a woman in her thirties or forties with Graves' hyperthyroidism. Each CDR3 is given with its conserved first and last residue. Each record gives: D gene, J gene, clone size, V gene, CDR3 DNA, CDR3 protein. The D gene is left open where the match is weak. Expanded clones get a size class; other rows say once, few or many, or leave the size out.

d_call: -
j_call: TRBJ1-2
clone_size: -
v_call: TRBV29-1
cdr3_nt: TGCAGCGTTTCTCAGGGGCTTGGCTACACCTTC
cdr3_aa: CSVSQGLGYTF

d_call: -
j_call: TRBJ1-6
clone_size: many
v_call: TRBV11-2
cdr3_nt: TGTGCCAGCAGCTTTGAGGCTACTTCTCATTCACCCCTCCACTTT
cdr3_aa: CASSFEATSHSPLHF

d_call: -
j_call: TRBJ1-1
clone_size: many
v_call: TRBV20-1
cdr3_nt: TGCAGTGCTCTCGGTCTCCCAGGTATCACTGAAGCTTTCTTT
cdr3_aa: CSALGLPGITEAFF

d_call: -
j_call: TRBJ1-1
clone_size: -
v_call: TRBV7-9
cdr3_nt: TGTGCCAGCAGCCCAGCGGGGGGAAGCACTGAAGCTTTCTTT
cdr3_aa: CASSPAGGSTEAFF

d_call: -
j_call: TRBJ1-4
clone_size: -
v_call: TRBV4-2
cdr3_nt: TGTGCCAGCAGCCAAGATTCTTCCGTCGAAAAACTGTTTTTT
cdr3_aa: CASSQDSSVEKLFF

d_call: -
j_call: TRBJ2-7
clone_size: many
v_call: TRBV6-1
cdr3_nt: TGTGCCAGCAGTGATCCACGATACGAGCAGTACTTC
cdr3_aa: CASSDPRYEQYF

d_call: TRBD1
j_call: TRBJ2-7
clone_size: -
v_call: TRBV13
cdr3_nt: TGTGCCAGCAGCAGGGGACAGGGGGCCCACGAGCAGTACTTC
cdr3_aa: CASSRGQGAHEQYF

d_call: TRBD2
j_call: TRBJ2-6
clone_size: -
v_call: TRBV5-1
cdr3_nt: TGCGCCAGCGGGGGGGTTGCGTCTTTCGGGGCCAACGTCCTGACTTTC
cdr3_aa: CASGGVASFGANVLTF

d_call: -
j_call: TRBJ1-1
clone_size: few
v_call: TRBV4-1
cdr3_nt: TGCGCCAGCAGCCAAGGGGGACAGAACACTGAAGCTTTCTTT
cdr3_aa: CASSQGGQNTEAFF

d_call: -
j_call: TRBJ1-1
clone_size: many
v_call: TRBV7-2
cdr3_nt: TGTGCCAGCAGGTTCCAGCCAAAGGGGAACACTGAAGCTTTCTTT
cdr3_aa: CASRFQPKGNTEAFF

d_call: -
j_call: TRBJ1-2
clone_size: many
v_call: TRBV3-1
cdr3_nt: TGTGCCAGCAGCCTGACAGTTCATAATGGCTACACCTTC
cdr3_aa: CASSLTVHNGYTF